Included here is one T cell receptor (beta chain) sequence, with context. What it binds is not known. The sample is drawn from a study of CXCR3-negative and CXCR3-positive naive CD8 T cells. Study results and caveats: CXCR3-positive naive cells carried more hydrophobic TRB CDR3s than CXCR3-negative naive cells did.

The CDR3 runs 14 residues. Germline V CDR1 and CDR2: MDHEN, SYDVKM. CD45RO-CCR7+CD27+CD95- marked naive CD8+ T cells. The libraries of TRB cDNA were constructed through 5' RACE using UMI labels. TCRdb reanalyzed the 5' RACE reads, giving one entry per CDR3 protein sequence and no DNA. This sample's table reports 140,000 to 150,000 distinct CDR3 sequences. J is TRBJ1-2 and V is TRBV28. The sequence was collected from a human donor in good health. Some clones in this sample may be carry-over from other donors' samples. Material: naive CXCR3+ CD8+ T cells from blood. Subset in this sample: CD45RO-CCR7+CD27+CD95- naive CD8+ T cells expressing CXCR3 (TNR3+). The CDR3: CASSRRLVVGGYTF.